The clone carrying this TCR beta chain was observed a single time. CDR3 length: 16 amino acids. The V gene's germline CDR1 is SEHNR and CDR2 FQNEAQ (reference sequence). Via MiXCR, TCRdb re-called the PCR reads, giving one row per CDR3 protein. The sample shows 15,000 to 20,000 distinct CDR3 sequences, 45% to 55% of them seen only once. The data were taken from a study of tumor-infiltrating lymphocytes in oesophageal squamous cell carcinoma. The chain carries TRBV7-9 and TRBJ2-5, with D perhaps matching TRBD2 (7 bases). Matching the DNA end better, TRBJ2-1 makes the J call doubtful. The TCR sequence derives from a male donor with esophageal squamous cell carcinoma. Specimen: esophageal tumor tissue. The CDR3 nucleotides are TGTGCCAGCAGCTTAGGCGTAGGGGGGGGTCGTAATGAGCAGTTCTTC. Its protein is CASSLGVGGGRNEQFF.